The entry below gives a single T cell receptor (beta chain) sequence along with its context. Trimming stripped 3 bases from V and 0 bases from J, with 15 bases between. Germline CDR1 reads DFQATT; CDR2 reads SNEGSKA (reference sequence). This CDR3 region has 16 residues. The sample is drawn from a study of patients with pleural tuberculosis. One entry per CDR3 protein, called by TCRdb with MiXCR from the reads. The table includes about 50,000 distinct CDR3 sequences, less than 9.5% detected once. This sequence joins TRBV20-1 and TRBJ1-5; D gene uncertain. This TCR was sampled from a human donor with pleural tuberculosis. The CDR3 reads CSASRLGIHSNQPQHF. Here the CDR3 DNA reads TGCAGTGCTAGTCGACTGGGGATTCATAGCAATCAGCCCCAGCATTTT.